The 24 T cell receptor beta chains given below trace back to one sample, sequenced in a study of cytomegalovirus exposure and HLA in healthy donors. In the PCR, 60 Vbeta and 13 Jbeta primers were used. The assay was immunoSEQ multiplex PCR, and TCRdb's table has in-frame clones only and misses some. The sample consists of 150,000 to 200,000 clones, around 80% of them appearing once. The sequencing sample was made of PBMCs. The receptors here all came from a male donor in good health and CMV-seropositive.

This chain joins TRBV7-3 and TRBJ1-2; D perhaps matches TRBD1 (6 bases). In germline, CDR1 is SGHTA, CDR2 FQGTGA. V was cut by 5 bases and J by 3 bases, with 16 bases left in between. The CDR3 length is 15 residues. The CDR3 loop reads CASSPSGGAYYGYTF. DNA of the CDR3: TGTGCCAGCAGCCCTTCGGGGGGGGCCTACTATGGCTACACCTTC.

The chain couples TRBV6-1 to TRBJ2-5; no clear D. The CDR3 runs 14 residues. V was trimmed by 2 bases and J by 1 base, leaving 8 bases between them. Per the germline V gene, CDR1 is MNHNS and CDR2 is SASEGT. The CDR3 reads CASSEIDSQETQYF. CDR3 in DNA: TGTGCCAGCAGTGAAATTGATAGCCAAGAGACCCAGTACTTC.

V gene TRBV29-1 combines with J gene TRBJ2-1, with TRBD2 identical over 9 bases. The CDR3 covers 14 residues. With V trimmed by 2 bases and J by 8 bases, 7 bases remained unmatched. The germline V gene has CDR1 SQVTM and CDR2 ANQGSEA. The CDR3 region has the DNA TGCAGCGTTGAATCTAGCGGGACGAATGATGAGCAGTTCTTC. Its protein product is CSVESSGTNDEQFF.

V gene TRBV29-1 combines with J gene TRBJ1-5; possibly TRBD1 for D (6 bases). Trimming stripped 4 bases from V and 6 bases from J, with 10 bases between. This CDR3 contains 12 residues. Germline V CDR1 and CDR2: SQVTM, ANQGSEA. The CDR3 DNA follows: TGCAGCGTTGGAGGGGGAGCTCAGCCCCAGCATTTT. Translating gives CSVGGGAQPQHF.

This clone came up once. This chain connects TRBV15 to TRBJ2-7; TRBD2 is a possible D gene (5 bases). Trimming pared 0 bases from V and 3 bases from J, leaving 9 bases between. The CDR3 loop spans 14 amino acids. Germline V gene sequence: CDR1 LNHNV, CDR2 YYDKDF (reference sequence). The CDR3 loop reads CATSREAANYEQYF. As DNA, the CDR3 is TGTGCCACCAGCAGAGAAGCGGCCAACTACGAGCAGTACTTC.

The chain has TRBV2 and TRBJ1-5, with D unresolved. V lost 4 bases and J lost 1, with 8 bases in between. CDR3 length: 14 amino acids. Germline CDR1 and CDR2: SNHLY and FYNNEI. The DNA of the CDR3 is TGTGCCAGCAGTGGCGGTAGGAGCAATCAGCCCCAGCATTTT. This codes for CASSGGRSNQPQHF. Supplemented by reference TRBV2 and TRBJ1-5, the full variable domain reads EPEVTQTPSHQVTQMGQEVILRCVPISNHLYFYWYRQILGQKVEFLVSFYNNEISEKSEIFDDQFSVERPDGSNFTLKIRSTKLEDSAMYFCASSGGRSNQPQHFGDGTRLSIL.

The chain combines TRBV7-3 with TRBJ1-5, with 7 bases that match TRBD1. CDR1 and CDR2 from the germline V gene are SGHTA and FQGTGA. CDR3 length: 16 residues. The V segment lost 2 bases and the J segment 6 bases; nucleotides outside the gene matches: 10. CDR3 loop: CASSLSTGFGVQPQHF. Here the CDR3 DNA reads TGTGCCAGCAGCTTATCGACAGGGTTCGGGGTTCAGCCCCAGCATTTT.

This clone was picked up one time. The CDR3 nucleotides read TGTGCCAGCAGCCCCCCGACTGGCGAAGAGACCCAGTACTTC. Its protein is CASSPPTGEETQYF. The V and J genes are TRBV11-2 and TRBJ2-5, with D unresolved. Germline CDR1 and CDR2: SGHAT and FQNNGV. The V end lost 5 bases, the J end lost 3 bases, and 13 bases lay between the germline ends. This CDR3 has 14 amino acids.

The genes are TRBV7-9 and TRBJ2-1; D is possibly TRBD2 (5 bases). The length of the CDR3 is 16 residues. Germline assignment: CDR1 SEHNR and CDR2 FQNEAQ (reference sequence). The V and J ends lost 1 base and 2 bases respectively, with 12 bases between them. In nucleotides, the CDR3 is TGTGCCAGCAGCTTAGAACTGGGAGACCCCTACAATGAGCAGTTCTTC. This gives the protein CASSLELGDPYNEQFF.

This clone appeared once. This chain uses TRBV6-5 with TRBJ2-7; D possibly corresponds to TRBD2 (7 bases). CDR3 size: 16 residues. Trimming pared 0 bases from V and 4 bases from J, leaving 16 bases between. Germline V gene data show CDR1 as MNHEY and CDR2 as SVGAGI. CDR3 bases: TGTGCCAGCAGTTACTCGGGCGCGGGGGCCTCGTACGAGCAGTACTTC. It translates to CASSYSGAGASYEQYF.

The chain is built from TRBV25-1 and TRBJ2-7; 12 bases match TRBD2. The CDR3 sequence is 14 residues long. Germline V gene sequence: CDR1 MGHDK, CDR2 SYGVNS. J gave up 1 base and V 6 bases, and 1 base lay outside the gene matches. CDR3 loop: CASRTSGSSYEQYF. The CDR3 nucleotides read TGTGCCAGCAGGACTAGCGGGAGTTCCTACGAGCAGTACTTC.

As regards this clone: Germline and junction disagree at one end, which may indicate a read error. The chain couples TRBV7-9 to TRBJ2-2, with 7 bases identical to TRBD2. The germline V gene encodes CDR1 SEHNR and CDR2 FQNEAQ (reference sequence). There are 15 residues in the CDR3. CDR3 protein: CSSSPRTRGPGELFF. CDR3 bases: TGTTCCAGCAGCCCCCGGACTAGAGGTCCCGGGGAGCTGTTTTTT.

V is TRBV10-3 and J is TRBJ2-1; 8 nucleotides line up with TRBD2. V lost 2 bases and J lost 7; bases outside the gene matches: 7. Germline lookup yields CDR1 ENHRY and CDR2 SYGVKD. The CDR3 runs 15 residues. The CDR3: CAISEIGRAGNEQFF. The DNA of the CDR3 is TGTGCCATCAGTGAGATCGGGAGGGCCGGGAATGAGCAGTTCTTC.

J is TRBJ2-1 and V is TRBV13, with 8 positions matching TRBD2. V shed 5 bases, J shed 10 bases, and the junction held 16 bases outside the gene matches. The CDR3 has 16 residues. Per the germline V gene, CDR1 is PRHDT and CDR2 is FYEKMQ (reference sequence). The CDR3 loop reads CASSLPGLEPGWEQFF. The CDR3 coding sequence is TGTGCCAGCAGCCTACCGGGACTAGAGCCCGGGTGGGAGCAGTTCTTC.

V is TRBV28 and J is TRBJ2-7, with TRBD1 matching 10 bases. V trimming: 5 bases; J trimming: 3 bases; junction bases outside the gene matches: 1. The CDR3 is made up of 13 amino acids. Germline V gene data show CDR1 as MDHEN and CDR2 as SYDVKM. CDR3 in amino acids: CASSGTGVYEQYF. The CDR3 nucleotides read TGTGCCAGCAGTGGGACAGGGGTCTACGAGCAGTACTTC.

This chain connects TRBV4-2 to TRBJ1-1; D remains unclear. Germline assignment: CDR1 LGHNA and CDR2 YNFKEQ. CDR3 size: 12 residues. Trimming took off 4 bases at V and 2 bases at J, with 5 bases between the two ends. The CDR3 DNA is TGTGCCAGCAGCCGAACAAACACTGAAGCTTTCTTT. The encoded protein is CASSRTNTEAFF.

The chain links TRBV13 to TRBJ1-2; 9 bases map to TRBD1. The CDR3 consists of 15 residues. Germline lookup yields CDR1 PRHDT and CDR2 FYEKMQ (reference sequence). J gave up 8 bases and V 5 bases, and 12 bases lay outside the gene matches. CDR3 nucleotides: TGTGCCAGCAGCACACCTGTACAGGGGGCGGGCGGCTACACCTTC. Translated: CASSTPVQGAGGYTF.

This rearrangement joins TRBV13 to TRBJ2-4; a possible D gene is TRBD2 (5 bases). Germline V gene sequence: CDR1 PRHDT, CDR2 FYEKMQ (reference sequence). The CDR3 is made up of 14 amino acids. V gave up 0 bases and J gave up 7 bases, with 10 bases separating them. CDR3 loop: CASSLGDSGNIQYF. CDR3 coding DNA: TGTGCCAGCAGCTTAGGGGACTCCGGGAACATTCAGTACTTC.

The chain recombines TRBV11-3 with TRBJ2-1; the D gene is possibly TRBD2 (6 bases). CDR1 is SGHNT, CDR2 YENEEA, per germline. The CDR3 contains 14 residues. Trimming shortened V by 5 bases and J by 11 bases, and 19 bases separated the two germline ends. The DNA for the CDR3 is TGTGCCAGCAGCCTCGGGGGTTATCCGGCCAAGCAGTTCTTC. As protein: CASSLGGYPAKQFF.

This chain links TRBV6-6 with TRBJ1-3; D call uncertain. V lost 4 bases to trimming and J lost 9 bases, with 7 bases between them. The CDR3 runs 11 residues. The germline V gene encodes CDR1 MNHNY and CDR2 SVGAGI (reference sequence). CDR3: CASSFKFTIYF. The CDR3 DNA reads TGTGCCAGCAGTTTTAAATTCACCATATATTTT.

The gene calls are TRBV27 and TRBJ2-7; 9 positions match TRBD2. The CDR3 length is 14 residues. The V segment lost 3 bases and the J segment 2 bases; nucleotides outside the gene matches: 2. Germline values: CDR1 MNHEY, CDR2 SMNVEV (reference sequence). The CDR3 nucleotides are TGTGCCAGCAGTTTTGGCGGGAGGGCCTACGAGCAGTACTTC. Its protein is CASSFGGRAYEQYF.

V and J are TRBV6-6 and TRBJ2-7, with D perhaps matching TRBD2 (7 bases). The germline V and J ends were trimmed by 4 bases and 5 bases, with 15 bases remaining between them. The CDR3 sequence is 14 residues long. Germline lookup yields CDR1 MNHNY and CDR2 SVGAGI (reference sequence). This CDR3 reads CASSSRGGGHEQYF. The CDR3 DNA is TGTGCCAGCAGTTCCAGAGGGGGGGGCCACGAGCAGTACTTC.

This chain connects TRBV19 to TRBJ2-5; possible D gene TRBD1, 8 bases. Trimming removed 6 bases at V and 2 bases at J, with 16 bases between. Per the germline V gene, CDR1 is LNHDA and CDR2 is SQIVND (reference sequence). CDR3 length: 15 amino acids. CDR3 amino acids: CASRGGGTGQETQYF. The CDR3 region has the DNA TGTGCCAGTAGAGGGGGGGGGACAGGACAAGAGACCCAGTACTTC. The whole variable domain, filled in from reference TRBV19 and TRBJ2-5, reads DGGITQSPKYLFRKEGQNVTLSCEQNLNHDAMYWYRQDPGQGLRLIYYSQIVNDFQKGDIAEGYSVSREKKESFPLTVTSAQKNPTAFYLCASRGGGTGQETQYFGPGTRLLVL.

The rearrangement uses TRBV15 and TRBJ2-7, with 7 bases that match TRBD1. Germline assignment: CDR1 LNHNV and CDR2 YYDKDF (reference sequence). V gave up 3 bases and J gave up 5 bases; unmatched junction bases: 7. This CDR3 is 14 amino acids long. CDR3 amino acids: CATSSRQGNNEQYF. CDR3 nucleotide sequence: TGTGCCACCAGCAGTAGACAGGGCAACAACGAGCAGTACTTC.